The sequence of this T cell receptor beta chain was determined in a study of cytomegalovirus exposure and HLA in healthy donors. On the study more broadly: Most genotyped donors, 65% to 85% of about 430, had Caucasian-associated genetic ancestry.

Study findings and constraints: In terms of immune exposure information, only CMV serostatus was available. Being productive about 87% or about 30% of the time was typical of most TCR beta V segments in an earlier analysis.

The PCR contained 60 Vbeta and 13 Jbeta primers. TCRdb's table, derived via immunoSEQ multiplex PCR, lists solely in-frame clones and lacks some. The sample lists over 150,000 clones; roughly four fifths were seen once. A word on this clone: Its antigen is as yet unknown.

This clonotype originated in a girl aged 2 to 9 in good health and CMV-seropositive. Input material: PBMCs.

The CDR3 nucleotides are TGTGCCTGGGATGCGGGGGTCCGGGATCAGCCCCAGCATTTT. Protein sequence: CAWDAGVRDQPQHF. The chain combines TRBV30 with TRBJ1-5; D is possibly TRBD1 (5 bases). Germline lookup yields CDR1 GTSNPN and CDR2 SVGIG (reference sequence). The CDR3 contains 14 residues. The ends were cut back, 5 bases at V and 5 bases at J, with 16 bases in the middle.